The T cell receptor (beta chain) under discussion was sequenced for a study of naive and memory T cell subsets. Study observations and caveats: Over 95% of naive TCR sequences appeared only once after error correction, unlike memory subsets.

Two oligonucleotides, mixed equimolar, formed the beta constant-region primer covering TRBC1 and TRBC2. Four rounds of PCR amplified the ligated cDNA using nested alpha and beta constant-region primers plus SP2. A 12-nucleotide UMI and the SP2 primer were added to the cDNA 3' end by oligonucleotide ligation. MiXCR, applied by TCRdb to the UMI-ligation and nested PCR reads, yields one record per CDR3 protein. The repertoire holds over 100,000 distinct CDR3 sequences, with 36% as singletons. A remark on this clonotype: No antigen is known for it.

CD4+ T cell IFNgamma after overnight CMV lysate exposure gave donor CMV status. Trimming cost V 0 bases and J 2 bases, with 23 bases left between them. Looked up from germline, CDR1 is SGHRS and CDR2 is YFSETQ. This CDR3 is built from 19 residues. The J gene is TRBJ2-5, the V gene TRBV5-1, with D uncertain. This receptor was taken from a human donor in good health. Specimen: central memory CD4+ T cells from blood. The CDR3 bases are TGCGCCAGCAGCTTGGCCAGTTCAAGGTCACTAATAAGACAAGAGACCCAGTACTTC. Residues: CASSLASSRSLIRQETQYF.